This T cell receptor beta chain is from a study of CD8+ T cells in alopecia areata. The table lists this clone with a few counts. Its antigen is undetermined. The study, taken as a whole, reports: Normal scalp had lower clonality than lesional scalp, with alopecia totalis/universalis lesions showing this most strongly. Patients shared TCRs less clearly than mice did, possibly for HLA-related reasons.

The CDR3 extends over 11 amino acids. V gave up 5 bases and J gave up 6 bases, with 7 bases separating them. Germline CDR1 reads SEHNR; CDR2 reads FQNEAQ (reference sequence). RNA, once extracted, was reverse transcribed into cDNA for use as the sequencing template. Assay: immunoSEQ multiplex PCR; the TCRdb copy retains only in-frame clones and omits some. Here the sample spans about 34,000 clones, roughly 50% being singletons. This chain joins TRBV7-9 and TRBJ2-5; TRBD2 is a possible D gene (5 bases). Specimen: NKG2D-high CD8+ T cells sorted from blood. The TCR was taken from a human donor with alopecia areata. The CDR3 sequence is CASSAGKTQYF. CDR3 DNA sequence: TGTGCCAGCAGCGCCGGGAAGACCCAGTACTTC. Full variable domain (rest looked up from reference TRBV7-9 and TRBJ2-5): DTGVSQNPRHKITKRGQNVTFRCDPISEHNRLYWYRQTLGQGPEFLTYFQNEAQLEKSRLLSDRFSAERPKGSFSTLEIQRTEQGDSAMYLCASSAGKTQYFGPGTRLLVL.